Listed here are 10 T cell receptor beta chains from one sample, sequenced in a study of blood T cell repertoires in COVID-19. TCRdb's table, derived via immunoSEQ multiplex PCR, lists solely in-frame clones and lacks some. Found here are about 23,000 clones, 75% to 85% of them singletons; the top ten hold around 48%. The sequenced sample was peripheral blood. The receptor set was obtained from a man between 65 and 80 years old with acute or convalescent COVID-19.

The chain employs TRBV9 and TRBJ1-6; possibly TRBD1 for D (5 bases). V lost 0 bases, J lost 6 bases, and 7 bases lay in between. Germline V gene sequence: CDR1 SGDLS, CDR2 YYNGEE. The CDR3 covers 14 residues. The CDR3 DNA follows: TGTGCCAGCAGCGTAGAAAGGGGTAATTCACCCCTCCACTTT. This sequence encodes CASSVERGNSPLHF.

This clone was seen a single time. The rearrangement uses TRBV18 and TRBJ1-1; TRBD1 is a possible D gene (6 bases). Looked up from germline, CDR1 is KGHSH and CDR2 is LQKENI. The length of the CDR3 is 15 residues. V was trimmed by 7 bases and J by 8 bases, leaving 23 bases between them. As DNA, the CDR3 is TGTGCCAGCTTCATAGGGGGGGGACTTCGGAACGAAGCTTTCTTT. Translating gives CASFIGGGLRNEAFF.

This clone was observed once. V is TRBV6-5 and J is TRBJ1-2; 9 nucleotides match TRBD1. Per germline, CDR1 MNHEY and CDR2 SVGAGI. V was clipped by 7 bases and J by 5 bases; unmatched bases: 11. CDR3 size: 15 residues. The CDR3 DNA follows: TGTGCCAGCACTGTGGGACAGGGTTTTCGGTATGGCTACACCTTC. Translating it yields CASTVGQGFRYGYTF.

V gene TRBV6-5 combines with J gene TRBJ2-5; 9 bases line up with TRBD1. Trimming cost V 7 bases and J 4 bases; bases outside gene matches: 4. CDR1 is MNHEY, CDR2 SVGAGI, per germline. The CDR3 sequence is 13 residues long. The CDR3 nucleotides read TGTGCCAGCATTTGGGACAGGGCAGAGACCCAGTACTTC. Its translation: CASIWDRAETQYF.

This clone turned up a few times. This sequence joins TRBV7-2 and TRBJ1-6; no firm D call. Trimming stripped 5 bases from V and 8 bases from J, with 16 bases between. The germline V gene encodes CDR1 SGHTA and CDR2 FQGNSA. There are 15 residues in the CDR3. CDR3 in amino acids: CASSVQAPPDSPLHF. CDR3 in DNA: TGTGCCAGCAGCGTGCAGGCGCCGCCGGATTCACCCCTCCACTTT.

CDR3 loop: CASSLSDSPNQPQHF. The CDR3 coding sequence is TGTGCCAGCAGCCTGTCGGACAGCCCAAATCAGCCCCAGCATTTT. The chain carries TRBV7-2 and TRBJ1-5; possibly TRBD1 for D (6 bases). This CDR3 spans 15 amino acids. Trimming stripped 5 bases from V and 4 bases from J, with 15 bases between. The germline CDR1 and CDR2 sequences are SGHTA and FQGNSA.

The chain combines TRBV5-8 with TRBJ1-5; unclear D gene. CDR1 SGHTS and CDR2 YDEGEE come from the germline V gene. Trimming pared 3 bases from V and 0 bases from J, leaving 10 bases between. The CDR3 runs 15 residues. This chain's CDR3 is CASSWAGYSNQPQHF. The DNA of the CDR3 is TGTGCCAGCAGCTGGGCGGGCTATAGCAATCAGCCCCAGCATTTT.

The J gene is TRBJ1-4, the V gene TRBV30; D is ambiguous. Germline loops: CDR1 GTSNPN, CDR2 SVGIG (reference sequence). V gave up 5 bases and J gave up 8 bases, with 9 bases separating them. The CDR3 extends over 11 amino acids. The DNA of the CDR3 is TGTGCCTGGGAGAGCCACGAAAAACTGTTTTTT. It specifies CAWESHEKLFF.

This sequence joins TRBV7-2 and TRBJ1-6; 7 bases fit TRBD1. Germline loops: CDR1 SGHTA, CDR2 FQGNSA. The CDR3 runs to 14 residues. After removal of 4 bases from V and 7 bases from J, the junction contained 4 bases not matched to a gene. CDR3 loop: CASSSDRRNSPLHF. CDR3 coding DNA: TGTGCCAGCAGCTCGGACAGGCGAAATTCACCCCTCCACTTT.

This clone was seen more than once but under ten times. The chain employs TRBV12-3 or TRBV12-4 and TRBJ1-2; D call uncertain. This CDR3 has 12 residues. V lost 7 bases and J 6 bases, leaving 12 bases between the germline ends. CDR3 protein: CASTFGGNGYTF. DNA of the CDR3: TGTGCCAGCACCTTTGGAGGGAATGGCTACACCTTC.